This TCR beta chain was captured in a study of beta chain features in type 1 diabetes. Study-level information: The examined sorted cells totaled 110 million or so across samples. Study-wide results and limits: The similarity of naive, central memory and Treg TCRB repertoires appeared greater among patients than among healthy donors. People with Type 1 diabetes carried modestly yet significantly shorter TCRB CDR3s in all four CD4+ subsets. VDJ junctions sequenced from type 1 diabetes patients showed fewer insertions and more deletions.

The investigators reverse transcribed all of the isolated RNA, so they sequenced expressed TCRB transcripts. Sequencing used immunoSEQ multiplex PCR; TCRdb keeps in-frame clones, though not all of them. In the table there are over 200,000 clones, roughly a tenth of which are singletons. Purity (above 95%) was reached by all sorted populations. Trimming took 4 bases from V and 3 from J, leaving 19 bases between them. The CDR3 length is 16 residues. Germline V gene sequence: CDR1 LNHDA, CDR2 SQIVND (reference sequence). Concerning this clone: Antigen: not known.

The receptor was isolated from a man younger than 45 with type 1 diabetes. The sequenced sample consisted of naive CD4+ T cells from blood. The chain joins TRBV19 to TRBJ2-7; a weak D match, TRBD2 (7 bases). The CDR3: CASSTSRGGGHYEQYF. As DNA, the CDR3 is TGTGCCAGTAGTACCTCCCGGGGAGGGGGTCACTACGAGCAGTACTTC.